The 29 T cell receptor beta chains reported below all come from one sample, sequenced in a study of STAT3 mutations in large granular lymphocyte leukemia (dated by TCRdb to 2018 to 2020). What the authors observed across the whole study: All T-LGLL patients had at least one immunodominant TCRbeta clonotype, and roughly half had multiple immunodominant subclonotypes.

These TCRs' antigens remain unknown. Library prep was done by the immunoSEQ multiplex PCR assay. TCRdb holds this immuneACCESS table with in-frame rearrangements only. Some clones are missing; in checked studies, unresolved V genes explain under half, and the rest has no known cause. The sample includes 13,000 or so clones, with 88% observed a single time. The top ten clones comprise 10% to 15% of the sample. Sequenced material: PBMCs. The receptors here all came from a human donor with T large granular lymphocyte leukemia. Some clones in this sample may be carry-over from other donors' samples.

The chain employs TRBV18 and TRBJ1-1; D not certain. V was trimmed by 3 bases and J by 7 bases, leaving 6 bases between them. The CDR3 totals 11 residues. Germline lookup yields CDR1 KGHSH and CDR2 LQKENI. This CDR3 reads CASSPSGEAFF. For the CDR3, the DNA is TGTGCCAGCTCACCGTCCGGTGAAGCTTTCTTT.

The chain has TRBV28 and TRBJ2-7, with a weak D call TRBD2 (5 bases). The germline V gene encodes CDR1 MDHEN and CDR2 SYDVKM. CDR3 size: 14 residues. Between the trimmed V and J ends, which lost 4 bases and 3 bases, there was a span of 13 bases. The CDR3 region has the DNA TGTGCCAGCAGTTCGTTACTAGTAAGCTACGAGCAGTACTTC. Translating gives CASSSLLVSYEQYF. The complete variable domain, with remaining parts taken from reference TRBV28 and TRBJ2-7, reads DVKVTQSSRYLVKRTGEKVFLECVQDMDHENMFWYRQDPGLGLRLIYFSYDVKMKEKGDIPEGYSVSREKKERFSLILESASTNQTSMYLCASSSLLVSYEQYFGPGTRLTVT.

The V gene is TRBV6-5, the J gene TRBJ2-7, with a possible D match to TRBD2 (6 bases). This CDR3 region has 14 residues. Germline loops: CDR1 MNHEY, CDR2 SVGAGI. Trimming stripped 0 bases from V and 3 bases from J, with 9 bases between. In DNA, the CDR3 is TGTGCCAGCAGTTACTCGATGACTAGCTACGAGCAGTACGTC. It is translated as CASSYSMTSYEQYV.

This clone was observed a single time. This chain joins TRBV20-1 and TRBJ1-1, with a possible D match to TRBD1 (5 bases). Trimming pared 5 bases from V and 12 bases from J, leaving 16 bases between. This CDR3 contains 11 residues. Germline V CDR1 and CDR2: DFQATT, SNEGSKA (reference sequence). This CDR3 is CSALGPFGSFF. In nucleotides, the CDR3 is TGCAGTGCTCTGGGGCCCTTCGGGTCTTTCTTT.

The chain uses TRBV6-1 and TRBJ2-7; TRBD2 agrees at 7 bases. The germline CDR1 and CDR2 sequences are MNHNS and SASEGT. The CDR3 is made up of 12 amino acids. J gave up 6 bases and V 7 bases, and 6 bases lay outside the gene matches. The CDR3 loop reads CASMGGPVEQYV. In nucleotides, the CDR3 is TGTGCCAGCATGGGAGGGCCAGTCGAGCAGTACGTC.

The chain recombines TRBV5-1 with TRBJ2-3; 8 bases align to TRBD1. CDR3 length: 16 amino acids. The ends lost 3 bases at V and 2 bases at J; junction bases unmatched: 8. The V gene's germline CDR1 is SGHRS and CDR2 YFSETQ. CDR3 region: CASSWMTGADTDTQYF. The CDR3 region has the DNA TGCGCCAGCAGCTGGATGACAGGGGCGGACACAGATACGCAGTATTTT.

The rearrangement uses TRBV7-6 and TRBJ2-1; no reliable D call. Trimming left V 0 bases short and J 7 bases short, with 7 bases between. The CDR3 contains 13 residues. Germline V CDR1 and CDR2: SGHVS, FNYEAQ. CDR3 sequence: CASSLAWSNEQFF. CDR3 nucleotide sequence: TGTGCCAGCAGCTTAGCATGGTCGAATGAGCAGTTCTTC.

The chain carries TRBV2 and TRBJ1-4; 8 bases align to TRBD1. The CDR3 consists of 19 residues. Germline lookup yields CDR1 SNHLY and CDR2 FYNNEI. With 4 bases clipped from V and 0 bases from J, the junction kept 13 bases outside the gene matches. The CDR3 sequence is CASSGGYWDRPATNEKLFF. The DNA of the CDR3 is TGTGCCAGCAGTGGAGGATATTGGGACAGGCCGGCAACTAATGAAAAACTGTTTTTT. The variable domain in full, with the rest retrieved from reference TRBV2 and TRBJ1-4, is EPEVTQTPSHQVTQMGQEVILRCVPISNHLYFYWYRQILGQKVEFLVSFYNNEISEKSEIFDDQFSVERPDGSNFTLKIRSTKLEDSAMYFCASSGGYWDRPATNEKLFFGSGTQLSVL.

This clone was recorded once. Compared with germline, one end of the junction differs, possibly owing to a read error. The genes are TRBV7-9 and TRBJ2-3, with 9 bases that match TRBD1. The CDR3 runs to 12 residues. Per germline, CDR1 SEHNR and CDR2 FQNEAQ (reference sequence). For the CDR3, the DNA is TGCAGGACAGGGGATGGCGCAGATACGCAGTATTTT. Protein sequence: CRTGDGADTQYF.

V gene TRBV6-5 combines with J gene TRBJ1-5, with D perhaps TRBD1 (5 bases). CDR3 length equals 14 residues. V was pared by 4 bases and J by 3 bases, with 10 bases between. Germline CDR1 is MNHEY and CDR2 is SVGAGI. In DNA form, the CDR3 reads TGTGCCAGCAGTTTGGAGGGGTTCAATCAGCCCCAGCATTTT. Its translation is CASSLEGFNQPQHF.

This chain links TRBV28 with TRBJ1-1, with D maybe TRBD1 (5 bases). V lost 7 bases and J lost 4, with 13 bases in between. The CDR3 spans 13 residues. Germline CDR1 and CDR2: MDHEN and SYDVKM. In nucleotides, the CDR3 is TGTGCCAGCAATGAGGACATCCCCACTGAAGCTTTCTTT. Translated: CASNEDIPTEAFF.

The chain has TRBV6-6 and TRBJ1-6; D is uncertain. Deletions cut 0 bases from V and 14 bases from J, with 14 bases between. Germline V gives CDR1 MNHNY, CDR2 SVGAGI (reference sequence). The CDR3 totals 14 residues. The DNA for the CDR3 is TGTGCCAGCAGTTACTCGGGCCGTACATTCACCCTCCACTTT. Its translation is CASSYSGRTFTLHF.

CDR3 amino acids: CASRRQGNTEAFF. CDR3 DNA sequence: TGTGCCAGCAGAAGACAGGGGAACACTGAAGCTTTCTTT. The rearrangement links TRBV6-6 to TRBJ1-1, with 7 bases fitting TRBD1. The CDR3 totals 13 residues. V lost 6 bases, J lost 1 base, and 2 bases stayed unmatched. The germline V gene encodes CDR1 MNHNY and CDR2 SVGAGI (reference sequence).

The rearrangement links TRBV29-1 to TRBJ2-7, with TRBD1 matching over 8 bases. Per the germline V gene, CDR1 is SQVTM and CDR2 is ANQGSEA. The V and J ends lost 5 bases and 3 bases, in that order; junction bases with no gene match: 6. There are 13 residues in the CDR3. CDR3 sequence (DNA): TGCAGCGTTCTGTGGGACAGGAACTACGAGCAGTACTTC. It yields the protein CSVLWDRNYEQYF.

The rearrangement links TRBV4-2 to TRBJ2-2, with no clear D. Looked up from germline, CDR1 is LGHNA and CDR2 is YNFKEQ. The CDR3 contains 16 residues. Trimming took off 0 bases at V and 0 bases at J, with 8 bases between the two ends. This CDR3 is CASSQDFSPNTGELFF. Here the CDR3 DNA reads TGTGCCAGCAGCCAAGATTTTAGCCCGAACACCGGGGAGCTGTTTTTT.

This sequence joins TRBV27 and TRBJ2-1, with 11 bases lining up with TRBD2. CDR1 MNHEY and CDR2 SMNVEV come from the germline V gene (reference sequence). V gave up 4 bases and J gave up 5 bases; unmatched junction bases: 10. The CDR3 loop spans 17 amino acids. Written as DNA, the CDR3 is TGTGCCAGCAGTTCTCGAACAGGGGGACTAGCGGACAATGAGCAGTTCTTC. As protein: CASSSRTGGLADNEQFF.

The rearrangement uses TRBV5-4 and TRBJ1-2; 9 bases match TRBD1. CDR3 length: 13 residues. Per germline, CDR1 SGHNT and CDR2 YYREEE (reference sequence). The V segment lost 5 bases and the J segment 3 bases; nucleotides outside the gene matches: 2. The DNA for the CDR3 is TGTGCCAGCAGGACAGGGGGAGACTATGGCTACACCTTC. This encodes CASRTGGDYGYTF.

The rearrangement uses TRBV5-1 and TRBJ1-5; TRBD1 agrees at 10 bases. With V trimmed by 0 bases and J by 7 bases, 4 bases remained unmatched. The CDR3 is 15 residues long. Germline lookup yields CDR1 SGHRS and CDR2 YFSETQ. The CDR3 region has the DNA TGCGCCAGCAGCTTGGGGACAGGGGGAAACCAGCCCCAGCATTTT. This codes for CASSLGTGGNQPQHF.

The CDR3 loop reads CASSYGQHNEKLFF. In DNA, the CDR3 is TGTGCCAGCAGTTACGGACAGCATAATGAAAAACTGTTTTTT. The gene calls are TRBV6-5 and TRBJ1-4; D possibly corresponds to TRBD1 (6 bases). CDR1 is MNHEY and CDR2 is SVGAGI in the germline V gene. The CDR3 runs 14 residues. Trimming removed 2 bases from V and 4 bases from J, with 8 bases in between.

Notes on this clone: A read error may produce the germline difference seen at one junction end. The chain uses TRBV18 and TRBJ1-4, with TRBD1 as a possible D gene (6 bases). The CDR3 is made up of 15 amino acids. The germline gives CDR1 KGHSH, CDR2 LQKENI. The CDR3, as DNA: TGTGCCAGCTCGCCACAGGGTTGGGGTAATGAAAAACTGTTTTTT. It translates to CASSPQGWGNEKLFF.

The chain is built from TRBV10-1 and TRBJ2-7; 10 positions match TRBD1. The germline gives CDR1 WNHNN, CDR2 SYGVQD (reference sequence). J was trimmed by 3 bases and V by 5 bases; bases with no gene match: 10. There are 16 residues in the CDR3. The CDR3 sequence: CASSRQGAFGVYEQYV. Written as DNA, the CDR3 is TGCGCCAGCAGTCGACAGGGGGCCTTCGGGGTCTACGAGCAGTACGTC.

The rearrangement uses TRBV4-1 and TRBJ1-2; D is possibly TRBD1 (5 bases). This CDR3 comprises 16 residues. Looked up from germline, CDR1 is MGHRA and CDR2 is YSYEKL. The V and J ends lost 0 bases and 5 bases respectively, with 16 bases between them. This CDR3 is CASSQDSAGGWYGYTF. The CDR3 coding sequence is TGCGCCAGCAGCCAAGATTCGGCGGGGGGGTGGTATGGCTACACCTTC.

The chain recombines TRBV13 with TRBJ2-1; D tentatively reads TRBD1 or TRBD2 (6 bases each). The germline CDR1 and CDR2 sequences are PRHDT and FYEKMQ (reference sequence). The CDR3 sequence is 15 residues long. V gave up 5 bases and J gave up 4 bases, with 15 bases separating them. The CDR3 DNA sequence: TGTGCCAGCAGCCCCCGGGGGCCTAATTACAATGAGCAGTTCTTC. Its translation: CASSPRGPNYNEQFF.

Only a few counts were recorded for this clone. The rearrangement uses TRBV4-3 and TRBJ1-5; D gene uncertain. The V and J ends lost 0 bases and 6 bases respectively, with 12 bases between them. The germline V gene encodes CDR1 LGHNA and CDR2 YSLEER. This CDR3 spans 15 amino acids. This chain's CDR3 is CASSQDGGNRQPQHF. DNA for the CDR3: TGCGCCAGCAGCCAAGATGGAGGCAATCGTCAGCCCCAGCATTTT.

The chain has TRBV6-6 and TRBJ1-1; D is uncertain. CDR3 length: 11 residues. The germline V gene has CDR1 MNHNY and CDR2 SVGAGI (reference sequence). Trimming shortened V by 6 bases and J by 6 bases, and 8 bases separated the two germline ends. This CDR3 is CASSKGAEAFF. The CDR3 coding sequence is TGTGCCAGCAGCAAAGGTGCTGAAGCTTTCTTT.

The CDR3 DNA reads TGTGCCAGTAGTATAATCACAGGTCGCAATCAGCCCCAGCATTTT. Its translation is CASSIITGRNQPQHF. The chain carries TRBV19 and TRBJ1-5; D may be TRBD1 (5 bases). This CDR3 is built from 15 residues. Germline values: CDR1 LNHDA, CDR2 SQIVND (reference sequence). The germline V and J ends were trimmed by 2 bases and 2 bases, with 10 bases remaining between them.

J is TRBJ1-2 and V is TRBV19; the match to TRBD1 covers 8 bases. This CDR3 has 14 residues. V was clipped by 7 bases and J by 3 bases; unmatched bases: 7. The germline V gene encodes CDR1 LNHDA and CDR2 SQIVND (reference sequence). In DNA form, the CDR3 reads TGTGCCAGTATGGACAGGGTGGAGGACTATGGCTACACCTTC. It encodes CASMDRVEDYGYTF.

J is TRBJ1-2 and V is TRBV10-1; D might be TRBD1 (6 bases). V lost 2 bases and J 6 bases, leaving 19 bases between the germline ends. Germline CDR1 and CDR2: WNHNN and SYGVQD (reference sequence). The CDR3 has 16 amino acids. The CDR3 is CASSEARGLMEDGYTF. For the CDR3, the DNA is TGCGCCAGCAGTGAGGCCCGGGGGCTAATGGAAGATGGCTACACCTTC.

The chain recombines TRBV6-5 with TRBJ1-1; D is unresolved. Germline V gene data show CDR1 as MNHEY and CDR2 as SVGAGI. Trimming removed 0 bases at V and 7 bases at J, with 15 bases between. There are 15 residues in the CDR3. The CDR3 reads CASSYSGPTVGEAFF. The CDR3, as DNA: TGTGCCAGCAGTTACTCTGGCCCGACCGTAGGTGAAGCTTTCTTT.